Below, 30 T cell receptor beta chains from the same sample are listed, as sequenced in a study of T cells in Graves' hyperthyroidism and ophthalmopathy. There were TCR beta CDR3 regions amplified from RNA transcripts. The HTBI primer set drove a first-round RT-PCR of the TCR CDR3. A single record per CDR3 protein comes from TCRdb applying MiXCR to the multiplex PCR reads. This repertoire shows about 600,000 distinct CDR3 sequences, more than 15% found once; its top ten account for around 3.5%. The specimen sequenced was blood. These receptors were obtained from a woman between 40 and 50 years old with Graves' ophthalmopathy.

This clonotype was detected many times. The V call is TRBV18, the J call TRBJ2-7; 14 bases map to TRBD2. J was trimmed by 3 bases and V by 5 bases; bases with no gene match: 9. The CDR3 contains 17 residues. Germline V gene sequence: CDR1 KGHSH, CDR2 LQKENI. CDR3 protein: CASSSGTSGRIVYEQYF. The CDR3 DNA sequence: TGTGCCAGCTCATCCGGGACTAGCGGGAGAATTGTCTACGAGCAGTACTTC.

This clonotype was detected only a few times. The J gene is TRBJ2-2, the V gene TRBV12-3 or TRBV12-4; 8 bases agree with TRBD1. V lost 4 bases, J lost 8 bases, and 9 bases stayed unmatched. The CDR3 is made up of 15 amino acids. The CDR3 bases are TGTGCCAGCAGTTCGGGACAGGTTGCAACGGGGGAGCTGTTTTTT. Translating it yields CASSSGQVATGELFF.

V and J are TRBV6-2 or TRBV6-3 and TRBJ2-1; D is uncertain. Germline-derived CDR1 and CDR2 are MNHEY and SVGEGT. This CDR3 spans 13 amino acids. Trimming left V 5 bases short and J 7 bases short, with 12 bases between. CDR3 amino acids: CASSHTGRNEQFF. The CDR3 region has the DNA TGTGCCAGCAGTCATACCGGGCGAAATGAGCAGTTCTTC.

The chain couples TRBV5-1 to TRBJ2-5, with 10 nucleotides matching TRBD1. The CDR3 runs 16 residues. Germline lookup yields CDR1 SGHRS and CDR2 YFSETQ. V dropped 4 bases and J dropped 2; count of bases not matched to a gene: 8. The DNA for the CDR3 is TGCGCCAGCAGCCAACGGACAGGGGGACCGCAAGAGACCCAGTACTTC. This translates into CASSQRTGGPQETQYF.

This clonotype was seen a few times. The chain has TRBV20-1 and TRBJ1-5; no definite D call. Trimming left V 1 base short and J 5 bases short, with 9 bases between. Germline CDR1 DFQATT, CDR2 SNEGSKA (reference sequence). This CDR3 has 13 residues. CDR3 in amino acids: CSARVSSYQPQHF. CDR3 coding DNA: TGCAGTGCTAGAGTTTCCAGTTATCAGCCCCAGCATTTT.

On this clonotype: This may come from a read error, since a much larger clone is one base off. The CDR3 sequence is CAGTSGQGWYEQYF. The CDR3 region has the DNA TGTGCCGGCACTTCCGGACAGGGGTGGTACGAGCAGTACTTC. The chain couples TRBV2 to TRBJ2-7, with 9 bases fitting TRBD1. Germline assignment: CDR1 SNHLY and CDR2 FYNNEI. This CDR3 is built from 14 residues. V lost 11 bases, J lost 4 bases, and 12 bases stayed unmatched.

There are many counts of this clonotype. The rearrangement links TRBV2 to TRBJ2-7; TRBD2 matches 7 bases. This CDR3 is 17 amino acids long. Germline V gene lookup returns CDR1 SNHLY and CDR2 FYNNEI. Trimming removed 0 bases from V and 0 bases from J; junction bases left unmatched: 8. The CDR3 here is CASSEARLAPSSYEQYF. The CDR3 nucleotides are TGTGCCAGCAGTGAAGCACGACTAGCACCGAGCTCCTACGAGCAGTACTTC.

This clonotype showed up many times. The V call is TRBV20-1, the J call TRBJ2-5; TRBD1 might be the D (5 bases). Between the trimmed V and J ends, which lost 8 bases and 5 bases, there was a span of 18 bases. From germline, CDR1 is DFQATT and CDR2 SNEGSKA (reference sequence). The CDR3 has 13 amino acids. For the CDR3, the DNA is TGCAGTTTCCCGCAGCAGGGCTCGGAGACCCAGTACTTC. It specifies CSFPQQGSETQYF.

In its sample, this clonotype was seen many times. The chain is built from TRBV6-1 and TRBJ2-7; perhaps TRBD2 as D (6 bases). This CDR3 spans 16 amino acids. V dropped 6 bases and J dropped 3 bases, with 21 bases sitting between them. Germline CDR1 and CDR2: MNHNS and SASEGT. CDR3 protein: CASSLFGEEGFYEQYF. As DNA, the CDR3 is TGTGCCAGCAGCCTCTTTGGGGAGGAGGGGTTCTACGAGCAGTACTTC.

This clonotype was seen more than once but under ten times. The chain couples TRBV2 to TRBJ2-5; perhaps TRBD1 as D (6 bases). Germline CDR1 is SNHLY and CDR2 is FYNNEI. V was shortened by 11 bases and J by 5 bases, with 21 bases between the two germline ends. This CDR3 is 14 amino acids long. The CDR3 loop is CASQGISQTETQYF. Written as DNA, the CDR3 is TGTGCCTCACAGGGAATTAGTCAAACGGAGACCCAGTACTTC.

This clonotype has at least ten counts. This rearrangement joins TRBV13 to TRBJ2-7; the match to TRBD2 covers 11 bases. Germline V CDR1 and CDR2: PRHDT, FYEKMQ (reference sequence). CDR3 length: 18 residues. V shed 5 bases and J 0 bases; nucleotides not matched to a gene: 12. CDR3: CASSAAGTSGPSSYEQYF. The CDR3 bases are TGTGCCAGCAGCGCCGCCGGGACTAGCGGTCCAAGCTCCTACGAGCAGTACTTC.

This clonotype has a handful of counts. The CDR3, as DNA: TGTGCCAGCAGTTTATTCGGGGGGGCCGCGAACACCGGGGAGCTGTTTTTT. Amino acid sequence: CASSLFGGAANTGELFF. The rearrangement uses TRBV27 and TRBJ2-2, with 8 bases identical to TRBD2. V was pared by 1 base and J by 0 bases, with 4 bases of the junction left unmatched. Germline CDR1 reads MNHEY; CDR2 reads SMNVEV (reference sequence). The CDR3 contains 17 residues.

In this sample, this clonotype turned up many times. This sequence joins TRBV7-9 and TRBJ2-3; D is perhaps TRBD1 (6 bases). The CDR3 runs 12 residues. Germline V gene lookup returns CDR1 SEHNR and CDR2 FQNEAQ (reference sequence). V was clipped by 5 bases and J by 6 bases, with 9 bases between them. The CDR3 spells CASSRQVDTQYF. CDR3 coding DNA: TGTGCCAGCAGCCGACAGGTGGATACGCAGTATTTT.

This clonotype was detected many times. This chain joins TRBV11-1 and TRBJ2-1; TRBD2 matches 7 bases. CDR1 SGHAT and CDR2 FQDESV come from the germline V gene (reference sequence). This CDR3 spans 13 amino acids. V lost 7 bases and J lost 9; bases outside the gene matches: 9. The CDR3 sequence: CASTSMGGSEQFF. DNA for the CDR3: TGTGCCAGCACCTCGATGGGAGGGAGTGAGCAGTTCTTC.

This clonotype was counted many times. The chain has TRBV11-2 and TRBJ2-3; 8 nucleotides line up with TRBD1. V dropped 2 bases and J dropped 7; count of bases not matched to a gene: 14. The CDR3 is made up of 17 amino acids. Germline V lookup: CDR1 SGHAT, CDR2 FQNNGV. The CDR3 reads CASSLWPGTGVMNTQYF. CDR3 DNA sequence: TGTGCCAGCAGCTTATGGCCCGGGACAGGAGTTATGAATACGCAGTATTTT. Using reference TRBV11-2 and TRBJ2-3 for the parts outside the CDR3, the full variable domain is EAGVAQSPRYKIIEKRQSVAFWCNPISGHATLYWYQQILGQGPKLLIQFQNNGVVDDSQLPKDRFSAERLKGVDSTLKIQPAKLEDSAVYLCASSLWPGTGVMNTQYFGPGTRLTVL.

This clonotype was detected many times. CDR3 nucleotides: TGTGCCAGCAGTTTATGGGGCGCCGATCAGCCCCAGCATTTT. This gives the protein CASSLWGADQPQHF. The chain combines TRBV27 with TRBJ1-5, with a tentative D call TRBD1 (5 bases). The CDR3 totals 14 residues. Trimming pared 1 base from V and 5 bases from J, leaving 9 bases between. Germline CDR1 MNHEY, CDR2 SMNVEV (reference sequence).

This chain connects TRBV12-3 or TRBV12-4 to TRBJ2-7; TRBD2 matches 8 bases. This CDR3 is built from 15 residues. V was pared by 5 bases and J by 2 bases, with 8 bases of the junction left unmatched. Written as DNA, the CDR3 is TGTGCCAGCAGTGTGGCAGCGGGAGCCCCCTACGAGCAGTACTTC. Translating it yields CASSVAAGAPYEQYF.

This clonotype showed up many times. J is TRBJ1-5 and V is TRBV2, with a tentative D call TRBD1 (6 bases). This CDR3 is built from 15 residues. Germline lookup yields CDR1 SNHLY and CDR2 FYNNEI. V was clipped by 6 bases and J by 2 bases, with 14 bases between them. CDR3 nucleotides: TGTGCCAGCAGGTTGGACAGAAGTGGCAATCAGCCCCAGCATTTT. Translating gives CASRLDRSGNQPQHF.

The V gene is TRBV5-1, the J gene TRBJ2-3; 8 bases are shared with TRBD1. The CDR3 spans 15 residues. V lost 2 bases to trimming and J lost 4 bases; unmatched junction nucleotides: 6. Germline assignment: CDR1 SGHRS and CDR2 YFSETQ. The CDR3 DNA sequence: TGCGCCAGCAGCTTAGCCGGACAGGGCCCAGATACGCAGTATTTT. Its translation is CASSLAGQGPDTQYF.

The sample holds a few counts of this clonotype. The chain uses TRBV7-9 and TRBJ1-4, with TRBD1 as a possible D gene (5 bases). V was clipped by 4 bases and J by 9 bases, with 12 bases between them. Germline values: CDR1 SEHNR, CDR2 FQNEAQ (reference sequence). This CDR3 has 13 residues. CDR3 DNA: TGTGCCAGCAGCTCCTTCTCAGGGAAAAAACTGTTTTTT. It translates to CASSSFSGKKLFF.

The chain joins TRBV19 to TRBJ2-5, with 7 bases aligning to TRBD2. J gave up 1 base and V 2 bases, and 4 bases lay outside the gene matches. Germline CDR1 and CDR2: LNHDA and SQIVND (reference sequence). The CDR3 totals 15 residues. CDR3 amino acids: CASSILAGRQETQYF. The CDR3 nucleotides are TGTGCCAGTAGTATATTAGCGGGTCGCCAAGAGACCCAGTACTTC.

Comment on this clonotype: A much larger clone differs by one base, so this may be a read error. The CDR3 does not end in the conserved phenylalanine or tryptophan, so this is likely a read error. This chain connects TRBV2 to TRBJ1-2; maybe TRBD1 (6 bases). The germline gives CDR1 SNHLY, CDR2 FYNNEI. V gave up 7 bases and J gave up 0 bases, with 15 bases separating them. The CDR3 runs 15 residues. DNA of the CDR3: TGTGCCAGCACGGGGGGTACAGGGCCTAACTATGGCTACACCCTC. Translation: CASTGGTGPNYGYTL.

This clonotype was observed a few times. The V call is TRBV4-1, the J call TRBJ1-1; D possibly corresponds to TRBD1 (6 bases). Germline CDR1 reads MGHRA; CDR2 reads YSYEKL. The CDR3 contains 13 residues. The V and J ends lost 4 bases and 8 bases respectively, with 14 bases between them. This chain's CDR3 is CASSPGEDREAFF. As DNA, the CDR3 is TGCGCCAGCAGCCCAGGGGAGGACAGAGAAGCTTTCTTT.

The chain links TRBV15 to TRBJ1-1; D remains ambiguous. CDR1 is LNHNV, CDR2 YYDKDF, per germline (reference sequence). With 1 base removed from V and 8 bases from J, the gap between germline ends came to 14 bases. The CDR3 has 14 amino acids. DNA of the CDR3: TGTGCCACCAGCAGAGCCGATGGTAGGCGGGAAGCTTTCTTT. Protein sequence: CATSRADGRREAFF.

Note on this clonotype: Its ends do not fully match the called genes, so a read error is possible. The rearrangement uses TRBV7-3 and TRBJ2-1; D may be TRBD1 or TRBD2 (5 bases each). The CDR3 has 13 amino acids. Germline V gene sequence: CDR1 SGHTA, CDR2 FQGTGA. CDR3 bases: TGTGCCAACAGCGCCGGGACCCACAATGAGCAGTTCTTC. It yields the protein CANSAGTHNEQFF. Filled out from reference TRBV7-3 and TRBJ2-1, the complete variable domain reads GAGVSQTPSNKVTEKGKYVELRCDPISGHTALYWYRQSLGQGPEFLIYFQGTGAADDSGLPNDRFFAVRPEGSVSTLKIQRTERGDSAVYLCANSAGTHNEQFFGPGTRLTVL.

This clonotype was counted at least ten times. The J gene is TRBJ2-7, the V gene TRBV12-3 or TRBV12-4; D might be TRBD1 (5 bases). V was shortened by 3 bases and J by 3 bases, with 12 bases between the two germline ends. The CDR3 is 14 residues long. The CDR3 here is CASSLDRQGYEQYF. The CDR3 region has the DNA TGTGCCAGCAGTTTGGACCGCCAGGGCTACGAGCAGTACTTC.

The sample holds many counts of this clonotype. J is TRBJ2-4 and V is TRBV5-5, with D tentatively TRBD2 (5 bases). Looked up from germline, CDR1 is SGHKS and CDR2 is YYEKEE (reference sequence). Trimming stripped 2 bases from V and 1 base from J, with 16 bases between. CDR3 length equals 17 residues. The CDR3 DNA reads as TGTGCCAGCAGCTTCGAAATCGCGGGCTTGGCCAAAAACATTCAGTACTTC. This translates into CASSFEIAGLAKNIQYF.

Points on this clonotype: This may stem from a read error, because a much larger clone lies one nucleotide away. V is TRBV20-1 and J is TRBJ2-1; TRBD2 aligns across 9 bases. The CDR3 loop spans 15 amino acids. With V trimmed by 2 bases and J by 2 bases, 4 bases remained unmatched. Germline CDR1 is DFQATT and CDR2 is SNEGSKA (reference sequence). For the CDR3, the DNA is TGCAGTGCTAGACCGCTAGCGGGGCCCTACAATGAGCAGTTCTTC. Translating it yields CSARPLAGPYNEQFF.

This clonotype was counted between two and nine times. This chain joins TRBV12-3 or TRBV12-4 and TRBJ1-3, with unresolved D. This CDR3 is built from 10 residues. V was shortened by 6 bases and J by 14 bases, with 11 bases between the two germline ends. DNA for the CDR3: TGTGCCAGCAGCACCGGACTTTTATATTTT. Translation: CASSTGLLYF.

The chain carries TRBV7-2 and TRBJ2-2; 12 bases align to TRBD2. Germline trimming cut 5 bases from V and 3 bases from J; bases unmatched to any gene: 10. CDR1 is SGHTA, CDR2 FQGNSA, per germline. The CDR3 is made up of 18 amino acids. The CDR3 bases are TGTGCCAGCAGCCCTCCCCGAGGACTAGCGGGGTACACCGGGGAGCTGTTTTTT. Translating it yields CASSPPRGLAGYTGELFF.